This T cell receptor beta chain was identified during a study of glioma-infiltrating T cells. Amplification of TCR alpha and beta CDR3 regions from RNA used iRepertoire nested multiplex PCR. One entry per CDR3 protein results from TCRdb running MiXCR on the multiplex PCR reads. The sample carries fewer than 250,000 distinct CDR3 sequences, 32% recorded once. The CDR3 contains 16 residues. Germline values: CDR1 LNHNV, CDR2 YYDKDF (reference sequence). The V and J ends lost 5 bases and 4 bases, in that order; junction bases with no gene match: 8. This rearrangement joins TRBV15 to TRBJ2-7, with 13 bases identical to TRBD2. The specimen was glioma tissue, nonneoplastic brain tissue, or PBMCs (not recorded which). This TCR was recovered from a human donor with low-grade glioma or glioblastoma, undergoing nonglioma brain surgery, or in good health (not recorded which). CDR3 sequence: CATSPSGLAGVYEQYF. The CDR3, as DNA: TGTGCCACCAGCCCGAGCGGACTAGCGGGAGTATACGAGCAGTACTTC.